This TCR beta chain was found in a study of blood T cell repertoires in COVID-19. In the study overall: Collection of acute and convalescent COVID-19 samples took place in the United States, Italy and Spain. PBMCs, B-cell-depleted T cells, or T cells were the source of the cDNA or gDNA that made up the material.

Trimming removed 0 bases from V and 1 base from J, with 7 bases in between. There are 14 residues in the CDR3. Germline lookup yields CDR1 GTSNPN and CDR2 SVGIG (reference sequence). Original processing notes: Cell counts per sample came from amplifying reference gene primers. Sequencing was performed with immunoSEQ multiplex PCR; in TCRdb, only in-frame clones are kept and a portion is missing. V, J and clone size are taken as reported in that table, and D and trimming were inferred from the DNA itself. The sample carries some 200,000 clones, around 84% recorded once. The receptor was derived from a human donor in a cohort sampled during active COVID-19. Sequenced input: peripheral blood. V and J are TRBV30 and TRBJ1-5; D not certain. CDR3 sequence (DNA): TGTGCCTGGAGTGTCTTTCAGAGCAATCAGCCCCAGCATTTT. Its protein product is CAWSVFQSNQPQHF.